This T cell receptor beta chain is drawn from a study of blood T cell repertoires in COVID-19. Using immunoSEQ multiplex PCR, the repertoire was profiled, and TCRdb retains in-frame clones only, with some absent. Altogether about 260,000 clones are present, 80% to 90% being singletons, with the ten largest covering under 3%. Trimming took off 1 base at V and 9 bases at J, with 19 bases between the two ends. The CDR3 has 15 residues. CDR1 is SGHTA, CDR2 FQGNSA, per germline. The chain carries TRBV7-2 and TRBJ2-7, with a weak D call TRBD1 (6 bases). The origin of this receptor is a woman aged 18-35 years who had recovered from COVID-19. The sample comprised PBMCs or T cells enriched from blood (not recorded which). DNA for the CDR3: TGTGCCAGCAGCTTAGGTCCAAGCAGGGGAACGAGGCAGTACTTC. Protein product: CASSLGPSRGTRQYF.